Listed below are T cell receptor beta chains from one sample, sequenced in a study of long-term antiretroviral therapy in people with HIV. The table came from immunoSEQ multiplex PCR; TCRdb's copy has only in-frame clones and leaves some out. Of fewer than 30,000 clones in the sample, about 86% were seen once. Here the sequenced sample was unsorted PBMCs, taken 0.8 years after starting antiretroviral therapy. Source of these receptors: a woman in her twenties or thirties with HIV. Both conserved end residues are part of each CDR3. D genes are given only for firm matches.

J	V	D	DNA	CDR3
TRBJ1-3	TRBV30	-	TGTGCCTGGGGACCTGAGAGCTCTGGAAACACCATATATTTT	CAWGPESSGNTIYF
TRBJ2-3	TRBV9	-	TGTGCCAGCAGCGTAGCTTATTTGACTAACACAGATACGCAGTATTTT	CASSVAYLTNTDTQYF
TRBJ1-1	TRBV19	-	TGTGCCAGTAGCCAGACAGGGAACACTGAAGCTTTCTTT	CASSQTGNTEAFF
TRBJ1-5	TRBV5-6	-	TGTGCCAGCAGCTTTCGGCAGACTGATCAGCCCCAGCATTTT	CASSFRQTDQPQHF
TRBJ1-4	TRBV4-1	-	TGCGCCAGCAGCCGCTGGGCTAATGAAAAACTGTTTTTT	CASSRWANEKLFF
TRBJ1-5	TRBV28	-	TGTGCCAGCAGTTTAGACCCCCTTGGGACCCTGAAAATGCAGCCCCAGCATTTT	CASSLDPLGTLKMQPQHF
TRBJ2-5	TRBV2	TRBD1	TGTGCCAGCAAGTGGGACAGGGGTGGGGAGACCCAGTACTTC	CASKWDRGGETQYF
TRBJ2-5	TRBV7-8	-	TGTGCCAGCAGCTTCCCCGACCACGAGACCCAGTACTTC	CASSFPDHETQYF
TRBJ2-3	TRBV5-1	TRBD2	TGCGCCAGCCAAGACACTAGCGGATTCAATACGCAGTATTTT	CASQDTSGFNTQYF
TRBJ2-5	TRBV9	-	TGTGCCAGCAGCGTACAAGACACCCAAGAGACCCAGTACTTC	CASSVQDTQETQYF
TRBJ2-3	TRBV5-1	-	TGCGCCAGCAGCTTGGCCTTTGAGGGGCGCCTCGGCACAGATACGCAGTATTTT	CASSLAFEGRLGTDTQYF
TRBJ1-5	TRBV10-3	-	TGTGCCATCAGTGAGTCGAAGCTTGAGCAGCCCCAGCATTTT	CAISESKLEQPQHF
TRBJ1-2	TRBV28	-	TGTGCCACCGGTTTTAACTATGGCTACACCTTC	CATGFNYGYTF
TRBJ1-2	TRBV10-3	-	TGTGCCATCAGTGAGTCGGACCGTGCCCTCTATGGCTACACCTTC	CAISESDRALYGYTF